This TCR beta chain was identified during a study of T cell responses to AZD1222 COVID-19 vaccine. About the research overall: Pooling was applied to second doses at about 4 or about 12 weeks. Study-wide findings and caveats: White British people made up most donors, females outnumbered males, and clonal diversity was possibly underestimated. The study found Spike-specific TCR breadth and depth rose after two AZD1222 doses.

The V gene's germline CDR1 is SQVTM and CDR2 ANQGSEA. This CDR3 is built from 13 residues. Trimming removed 6 bases at V and 0 bases at J, with 11 bases between. TCRdb's table, derived via immunoSEQ multiplex PCR, lists solely in-frame clones and lacks some. The table includes about 100,000 clones, more than 75% detected once. Worth noting for this clone: What it binds is not known.

The J gene is TRBJ1-1, the V gene TRBV29-1, with D perhaps TRBD1 (5 bases). The source is an adult in good health. Sequenced here: peripheral blood, sampled on day 0 of AZD1222 vaccination. This CDR3 reads CSVSGTVNTEAFF. CDR3 nucleotides: TGCAGCGTCTCCGGGACGGTGAACACTGAAGCTTTCTTT.